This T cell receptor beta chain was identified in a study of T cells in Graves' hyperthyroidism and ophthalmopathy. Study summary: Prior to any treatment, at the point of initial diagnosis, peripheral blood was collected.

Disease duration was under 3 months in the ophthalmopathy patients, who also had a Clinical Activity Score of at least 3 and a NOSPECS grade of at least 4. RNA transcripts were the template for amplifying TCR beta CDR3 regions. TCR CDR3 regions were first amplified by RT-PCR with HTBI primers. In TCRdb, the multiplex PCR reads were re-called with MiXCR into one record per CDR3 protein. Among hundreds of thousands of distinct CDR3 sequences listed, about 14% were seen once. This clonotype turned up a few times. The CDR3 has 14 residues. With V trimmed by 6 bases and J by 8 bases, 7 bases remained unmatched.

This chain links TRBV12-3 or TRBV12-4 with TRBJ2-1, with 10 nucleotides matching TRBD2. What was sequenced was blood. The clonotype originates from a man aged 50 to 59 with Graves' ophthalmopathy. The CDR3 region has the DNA TGTGCCAGCAGGGCTAGCGGGAGTGGGTATGAGCAGTTCTTC. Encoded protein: CASRASGSGYEQFF.